One sample yielded the 21 T cell receptor beta chains listed below, sequenced in a study of T cell repertoires in cytomegalovirus infection. The antigens for these receptors are not known. TCRdb re-called the reads with MiXCR, one entry per CDR3 protein. Among hundreds of thousands of distinct CDR3 sequences listed, 32% were seen once. The input for sequencing was cultured CD8+ T cells from PBMCs, taken from culture after CMV antigen stimulation. The receptors originated from a human donor in good health (CMV status not recorded). Some clones in this sample may be carry-over from other donors' samples.

In this sample, this clonotype turned up many times. The genes are TRBV7-9 and TRBJ1-2, with no clear D. The germline V gene has CDR1 SEHNR and CDR2 FQNEAQ (reference sequence). The CDR3 is made up of 13 amino acids. The germline V and J ends were trimmed by 2 bases and 4 bases, with 8 bases remaining between them. Here the CDR3 reads CASSLRTVYGYTF. The CDR3 DNA sequence: TGTGCCAGCAGCTTAAGGACGGTCTATGGCTACACCTTC.

The rearrangement uses TRBV6-2 or TRBV6-3 and TRBJ2-3, with 8 nucleotides matching TRBD1. CDR1 and CDR2 from the germline V gene are MNHEY and SVGEGT. CDR3 size: 19 residues. V lost 2 bases, J lost 0 bases, and 13 bases stayed unmatched. CDR3 coding DNA: TGTGCCAGCAGTTACCCTCAATCCACAGGGGGGATTAGCACAGATACGCAGTATTTT. Its protein product is CASSYPQSTGGISTDTQYF.

This clonotype was observed once. The CDR3 nucleotides are TGCAGTGCCAGGGCTAGCGGGGGGGCCAGCGAGCAGTACGTC. It translates to CSARASGGASEQYV. The chain employs TRBV20-1 and TRBJ2-7; TRBD2 aligns across 12 bases. Germline CDR1 and CDR2: DFQATT and SNEGSKA (reference sequence). V lost 6 bases to trimming and J lost 6 bases; unmatched junction nucleotides: 9. This CDR3 contains 14 residues.

V gene TRBV25-1 combines with J gene TRBJ2-1; D is uncertain. This CDR3 has 12 residues. V was trimmed by 3 bases and J by 5 bases, leaving 5 bases between them. Germline V lookup: CDR1 MGHDK, CDR2 SYGVNS. The CDR3 nucleotides read TGTGCCAGCAGTGATCCCAACAATGAGCAGTTCTTC. It encodes CASSDPNNEQFF.

The gene calls are TRBV5-1 and TRBJ2-1; 7 nucleotides line up with TRBD2. This CDR3 spans 17 amino acids. Germline trimming cut 0 bases from V and 3 bases from J; bases unmatched to any gene: 9. Germline V gives CDR1 SGHRS, CDR2 YFSETQ. CDR3 loop: CASSLAWGGEDYNEQFF. The DNA of the CDR3 is TGCGCCAGCAGCTTGGCCTGGGGGGGGGAAGACTACAATGAGCAGTTCTTC.

This clonotype appeared many times. This chain connects TRBV11-2 to TRBJ2-1; D might be TRBD2 (6 bases). CDR1 and CDR2 (germline): SGHAT, FQNNGV. CDR3 length equals 16 residues. Trimming removed 4 bases at V and 0 bases at J, with 13 bases between. The CDR3 loop reads CASSSPGVGSYNEQFF. CDR3 coding DNA: TGTGCCAGCAGCTCGCCGGGAGTCGGCTCCTACAATGAGCAGTTCTTC.

V usage is TRBV9 and J usage is TRBJ1-2; TRBD1 matches 7 bases. CDR3 length equals 16 residues. Per the germline V gene, CDR1 is SGDLS and CDR2 is YYNGEE. Trimming took 3 bases from V and 2 from J; bases not matched to a gene: 10. The CDR3 sequence is CASSDPPGQRNYGYTF. The DNA of the CDR3 is TGTGCCAGCAGCGACCCTCCGGGACAGAGAAACTATGGCTACACCTTC.

The rearrangement joins TRBV5-4 to TRBJ2-3; 9 bases line up with TRBD1. The CDR3 length is 15 residues. The V gene's germline CDR1 is SGHNT and CDR2 YYREEE (reference sequence). The junction had 6 bases not matched to a gene; V was cut back by 5 bases and J by 2 bases. The CDR3 nucleotides read TGTGCCAGCAGACCCGGACAGGGGAACACAGATACGCAGTATTTT. Amino acid sequence: CASRPGQGNTDTQYF.

The chain uses TRBV19 and TRBJ1-1; 9 bases are a match to TRBD1. Germline CDR1 is LNHDA and CDR2 is SQIVND (reference sequence). The ends lost 11 bases at V and 3 bases at J; junction bases unmatched: 10. The CDR3 has 14 amino acids. CDR3 loop: CAGPTGGFHTEAFF. In DNA, the CDR3 is TGTGCCGGTCCGACAGGGGGGTTTCACACTGAAGCTTTCTTT.

This clonotype was counted at least ten times. The chain joins TRBV7-6 to TRBJ1-4; 12 bases match TRBD1. CDR1 SGHVS and CDR2 FNYEAQ come from the germline V gene. The CDR3 totals 16 residues. Germline trimming cut 5 bases from V and 8 bases from J; bases unmatched to any gene: 9. CDR3: CASSLGTGGALEKLFF. In nucleotides, the CDR3 is TGTGCCAGCAGCCTCGGGACAGGGGGCGCGTTGGAAAAACTGTTTTTT.

CDR3 bases: TGTGCCAGCAGCCCGCCCCCAGGGTCTGTGCAGTACTTC. Amino acids: CASSPPPGSVQYF. This chain connects TRBV6-8 to TRBJ2-7, with D perhaps TRBD1 (5 bases). The CDR3 length is 13 residues. The V end was cut by 6 bases, the J end by 9 bases, with 18 bases between. Germline CDR1 reads MNHGY; CDR2 reads SAAAGT.

This rearrangement joins TRBV20-1 to TRBJ1-4; D gene unclear. Trimming took 6 bases from V and 0 from J, leaving 8 bases between them. Germline CDR1 is DFQATT and CDR2 is SNEGSKA (reference sequence). The CDR3 is 13 residues long. The CDR3 is CSASDATNEKLFF. CDR3 in DNA: TGCAGTGCATCGGATGCAACTAATGAAAAACTGTTTTTT.

This clonotype was counted ten times or more. The chain links TRBV27 to TRBJ2-5; 8 bases line up with TRBD2. Germline assignment: CDR1 MNHEY and CDR2 SMNVEV (reference sequence). The ends lost 6 bases at V and 4 bases at J; junction bases unmatched: 4. This CDR3 has 13 residues. Here the CDR3 reads CASSLGLAETQYF. The CDR3, as DNA: TGTGCCAGCAGCTTAGGACTAGCAGAGACCCAGTACTTC.

On this clonotype itself: At one boundary the junction diverges from the germline segment, which might be a read error. The rearrangement joins TRBV5-3 to TRBJ1-2, with TRBD1 matching over 12 bases. TRBV5-3 is an open reading frame, and its role is uncertain. The CDR3 extends over 15 amino acids. The CDR3 nucleotides are TGTGCCAGCAGCTTGGGGACAGGGGGCGGGTATGGCTACACCTTC. Protein sequence: CASSLGTGGGYGYTF.

As to this clonotype: Mismatch with germline at one junction end may stem from a read error. The genes are TRBV10-2 and TRBJ2-2; 9 bases align to TRBD2. CDR1 and CDR2 (germline): WSHSY, SAAADI. The CDR3 loop spans 17 amino acids. The DNA of the CDR3 is TGCGTCAGCAGGGACCGCTCCGCGGGACTAGCCGCCGGGGAGCTGTTTTTT. Encoded protein: CVSRDRSAGLAAGELFF.

This clonotype was seen a few times. The genes are TRBV19 and TRBJ2-5; D is possibly TRBD1 or TRBD2 (5 bases each). Germline V CDR1 and CDR2: LNHDA, SQIVND (reference sequence). The length of the CDR3 is 15 residues. V shed 4 bases and J shed 5 bases, with 17 bases lying between them. In DNA form, the CDR3 reads TGTGCCAGTAGTACCCCCGGGACCACTAAGGAGACCCAGTACTTC. Amino acids: CASSTPGTTKETQYF. Filled out from reference TRBV19 and TRBJ2-5, the complete variable domain reads DGGITQSPKYLFRKEGQNVTLSCEQNLNHDAMYWYRQDPGQGLRLIYYSQIVNDFQKGDIAEGYSVSREKKESFPLTVTSAQKNPTAFYLCASSTPGTTKETQYFGPGTRLLVL.

The chain employs TRBV7-9 and TRBJ2-5; D is possibly TRBD1 (6 bases). With 5 bases removed from V and 2 bases from J, the gap between germline ends came to 12 bases. The CDR3 has 14 amino acids. CDR1 is SEHNR and CDR2 is FQNEAQ in the germline V gene (reference sequence). The CDR3 DNA sequence: TGTGCCAGCAGCGGAGGACAGCAACAAGAGACCCAGTACTTC. This gives the protein CASSGGQQQETQYF.

The chain links TRBV27 to TRBJ1-6; 8 bases align to TRBD1. The CDR3 spans 14 residues. CDR1 is MNHEY, CDR2 SMNVEV, per germline (reference sequence). J gave up 8 bases and V 11 bases, and 11 bases lay outside the gene matches. The CDR3 loop reads CASRTGLSYSPLHF. The DNA of the CDR3 is TGTGCCTCACGGACAGGGCTTTCTTATTCACCCCTCCACTTT.

A note on this clonotype: The germline gene is not matched at one end of the junction; a read error may be the cause. The chain recombines TRBV7-7 with TRBJ1-3; perhaps TRBD1 as D (6 bases). The CDR3 consists of 15 residues. Germline V gene data show CDR1 as SSHAT and CDR2 as FNYEAQ (reference sequence). CDR3 in amino acids: CASSLGAGDGNTIYF. CDR3 DNA sequence: TGTGCTAGCAGCTTAGGGGCAGGGGATGGAAACACCATATATTTT.

In this sample, this clonotype turned up a few times. The chain joins TRBV24-1 to TRBJ2-1; 7 positions match TRBD2. The length of the CDR3 is 17 residues. Germline loops: CDR1 KGHDR, CDR2 SFDVKD. The ends lost 0 bases at V and 7 bases at J; junction bases unmatched: 11. The CDR3 here is CATSDLRAGQGGNEQFF. In nucleotides, the CDR3 is TGTGCCACCAGTGATTTGCGGGCCGGGCAGGGAGGGAATGAGCAGTTCTTC.

This clonotype was observed a few times. The rearrangement joins TRBV18 to TRBJ1-1, with a weak D call TRBD1 (5 bases). The V and J ends lost 2 bases and 4 bases respectively, with 14 bases between them. There are 15 residues in the CDR3. Germline assignment: CDR1 KGHSH and CDR2 LQKENI. CDR3 in amino acids: CASSPGALEGTEAFF. The CDR3 nucleotides are TGTGCCAGCTCACCAGGGGCCCTCGAAGGCACTGAAGCTTTCTTT.